The rows below give T cell receptor beta chains drawn from one sample of a study of CD8 T cells in Susac syndrome. TCRdb reprocessed the immunoSEQ multiplex PCR reads via MiXCR and lists one record per CDR3 protein. The sample lists some 97,000 distinct CDR3 sequences, approximately 95% occurring once. The sample consisted of CD8+ T cells from PBMCs. All receptors derive from a human donor with Susac syndrome. Both conserved end residues are part of each CDR3. The D gene is left open where the match is weak. Some rows have no size entry. The others give once, few or many, or a class for an expanded clone.

v_gene	d_gene	abundance	j_gene	CDR3nt	CDR3aa
TRBV24-1	TRBD2	NA	TRBJ2-1	TGTGCCACCAGTGACCTAACTAGCGGGCGGATTTTC	CATSDLTSGRIF
TRBV20-1	NA	NA	TRBJ2-7	TGCAGTGCTAGGCCAGGAGACTCCTACGAGCAGTACTTC	CSARPGDSYEQYF
TRBV29-1	NA	NA	TRBJ2-3	TGCAGCGTTGAAGACGGCAGGGCTTATCCAGATACGCAGTATTTT	CSVEDGRAYPDTQYF
TRBV7-9	TRBD1	NA	TRBJ1-4	TGTGCCAGCAGCTCAGGGACAGTTAATGAAAAACTGTTTTTT	CASSSGTVNEKLFF
TRBV27	TRBD1	NA	TRBJ1-1	TGTGCCAGCAGTTTATCGTGGACAGGGAAAACTGAAGCTTTCTTT	CASSLSWTGKTEAFF
TRBV12-3/TRBV12-4	NA	NA	TRBJ2-1	TGTGCCAGCAGTTTGAGGGAGCAGTTCTTC	CASSLREQFF
TRBV9	TRBD1	NA	TRBJ1-2	TGTGCCAGCAGCGATGCCCCGGGACAGGGATTCTTCTATGGCTACACCTTC	CASSDAPGQGFFYGYTF
TRBV4-1	TRBD1	NA	TRBJ2-3	TGCGCCAGCAGCCTAACAGGGGGCTATCCAGATACGCAGTATTTT	CASSLTGGYPDTQYF
TRBV20-1	NA	NA	TRBJ1-5	TGCAGTGCTAGTACAGGGCCCAATCAGCCCCAGCATTTT	CSASTGPNQPQHF
TRBV28	NA	NA	TRBJ2-7	TGTGCCAGCGAAGGGGGTGGATACGAGCAGTACTTC	CASEGGGYEQYF
TRBV4-1	TRBD1	NA	TRBJ1-2	TGCGCCAGCAGCCAAGATCAAGGACAGGGCCGGGGTGGCTACACCTTC	CASSQDQGQGRGGYTF
TRBV6-4	TRBD1	once	TRBJ2-3	TGTGCCAGCAGTCCGAGGACAGGGGGCACAGATACGCAGTATTTT	CASSPRTGGTDTQYF
TRBV28	NA	NA	TRBJ2-1	TGTGCCAGCAGTTTAGATGGGGGATACAATGAGCAGTTCTTC	CASSLDGGYNEQFF
TRBV2	NA	NA	TRBJ1-5	TGTGCCAGCAGTGAATTGGGGGCCAATCAGCCCCAGCATTTT	CASSELGANQPQHF
TRBV2	NA	NA	TRBJ1-2	TGTGCCAGCAGGGTTTGGGGCAACTATGGCTACACCTTC	CASRVWGNYGYTF
TRBV20-1	NA	once	TRBJ1-1	TGCAGTGCTAGGAGCACGGACACTGAAGCTTTCTTT	CSARSTDTEAFF
TRBV20-1	NA	NA	TRBJ1-1	TGCAGTGCTAGAGATTTGGCACACAGCACTGAAGCTTTCTTT	CSARDLAHSTEAFF
TRBV3-1	TRBD2	NA	TRBJ2-5	TGTGCCAGCAGCCAAGAGTTAGCGGGGGGGCGAGAGACCCAGTACTTC	CASSQELAGGRETQYF
TRBV6-5	NA	NA	TRBJ1-1	TGTGCCAGCGGGGATATGAACACTGAAGCTTTCTTT	CASGDMNTEAFF
TRBV19	NA	NA	TRBJ2-5	TGTGCCAGTAGCTCCGCTAAGGGCGTCGGGAAGACCCAGTACTTC	CASSSAKGVGKTQYF
TRBV9	NA	NA	TRBJ2-7	TGTGCCAGCAGCCCCCGTAGCCACTCCTACGAGCAGTACTTC	CASSPRSHSYEQYF
TRBV7-9	NA	once	TRBJ1-5	TGTGCCAGCAGCTTAGTCTCAGGGACGAGCAATCAGCCCCAGCATTTT	CASSLVSGTSNQPQHF
TRBV15	NA	NA	TRBJ2-1	TGTGCCACCAGCAGCCGGACGGGGGTCAGTGAGCAGTTCTTC	CATSSRTGVSEQFF
TRBV12-3/TRBV12-4	NA	NA	TRBJ1-6	TGTGCCAGCAGCCACAGTGATTCACCCCTCCACTTT	CASSHSDSPLHF
TRBV20-1	TRBD1	NA	TRBJ1-4	TGCAGTGCTAGACAGGGGGCTTTTTCGTTTTCGGAAAAACTGTTTTTT	CSARQGAFSFSEKLFF
TRBV29-1	NA	NA	TRBJ1-2	TGCAGCGTTGAAGAGGAGGACCACTATGGCTACACCTTC	CSVEEEDHYGYTF
TRBV2	TRBD1	once	TRBJ2-7	TGTGCCAGCACTCCGGACAGGGTAATATCCTACGAGCAGTACTTC	CASTPDRVISYEQYF
TRBV9	NA	NA	TRBJ1-2	TGTGCCAGCAGCCCACTTACGCGAGTTCGGCCGGCCGGCTATGGCTACACCTTC	CASSPLTRVRPAGYGYTF
TRBV29-1	NA	NA	TRBJ2-1	TGCAGCGTTCAGCCAGGGGGGGCAGTCTACAATGAGCAGTTCTTC	CSVQPGGAVYNEQFF
TRBV29-1	NA	NA	TRBJ1-1	TGCAGCGTTGCCCTAGGTGGGCGGGACACTGAAGCTTTCTTT	CSVALGGRDTEAFF